The rows below give T cell receptor beta chains drawn from one sample of a study of cytomegalovirus exposure and HLA in healthy donors. Clones were read by immunoSEQ multiplex PCR, and TCRdb kept only the in-frame ones, dropping some. In the table there are some 120,000 clones, roughly 17% of which are singletons. Material: PBMCs. All receptors derive from a female donor in good health and CMV-seropositive. The CDR3 runs from the conserved cysteine through the conserved F or W. Each record gives: V gene, J gene, CDR3 length, clone size, D gene, CDR3 protein, CDR3 DNA. The D gene is left open where the match is weak. Not all rows give a size; the values are once, few, many and, for expanded clones, a class.

>TRBV28|TRBJ2-5|12|few|-
CASSLKEGTQYF
TGTGCCAGCAGTTTAAAGGAGGGGACCCAGTACTTC
>TRBV29-1|TRBJ2-4|14|-|-
CSVEGGGIKNIQYF
TGCAGCGTTGAGGGAGGGGGGATCAAAAACATTCAGTACTTC
>TRBV9|TRBJ2-5|14|-|-
CASSDQYSEETQYF
TGTGCCAGCAGCGATCAGTATTCAGAAGAGACCCAGTACTTC
>TRBV28|TRBJ2-2|20|once|TRBD2
CASRPGGASGVVANTGELFF
TGTGCCAGCAGGCCGGGGGGCGCTAGCGGGGTAGTTGCGAACACCGGGGAGCTGTTTTTT
>TRBV7-2|TRBJ2-5|14|-|-
CASSFNRGLETQYF
TGTGCCAGCAGCTTCAACAGGGGACTCGAGACCCAGTACTTC
>TRBV25-1|TRBJ2-3|15|-|-
CASSDLRGSTDTQYF
TGTGCCAGCAGTGATCTCCGGGGAAGCACAGATACGCAGTATTTT
>TRBV5-1|TRBJ1-2|14|-|TRBD1
CASSLGGQGYGYTF
TGCGCCAGCAGCTTGGGGGGACAGGGGTATGGCTACACCTTC
>TRBV14|TRBJ2-3|19|few|TRBD2
CASSSPGTSGRTSTDTQYF
TGTGCCAGCAGCTCACCCGGGACTAGCGGGAGAACTAGCACAGATACGCAGTATTTT
>TRBV15|TRBJ1-2|14|few|-
CATSRDLTGYGYTF
TGTGCCACCAGCAGAGATCTGACGGGCTATGGCTACACCTTC
>TRBV4-3|TRBJ1-2|13|few|-
CASSHAQGDGYTF
TGCGCCAGCAGCCATGCACAGGGAGATGGCTACACCTTC